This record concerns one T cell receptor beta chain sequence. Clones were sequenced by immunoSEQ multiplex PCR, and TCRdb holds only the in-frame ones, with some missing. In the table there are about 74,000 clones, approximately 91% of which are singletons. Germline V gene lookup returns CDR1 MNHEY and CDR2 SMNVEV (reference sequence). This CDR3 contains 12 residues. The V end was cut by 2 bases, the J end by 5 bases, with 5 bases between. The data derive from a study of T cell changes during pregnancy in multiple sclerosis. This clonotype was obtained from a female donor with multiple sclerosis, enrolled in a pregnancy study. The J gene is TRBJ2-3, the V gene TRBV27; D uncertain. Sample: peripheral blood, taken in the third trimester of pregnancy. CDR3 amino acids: CASSLIGDTQYF. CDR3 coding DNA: TGTGCCAGCAGTTTAATCGGAGATACGCAGTATTTT.